A selection of T cell receptor beta chains follows, all from one sample in a study of post-analysis software for immune sequencing data. TCRdb called the PCR reads again in MiXCR, with one record for every CDR3 protein. The table lists 450,000 to 650,000 distinct CDR3 sequences, 44% of them singletons, with about 1.8% in the top ten. The sequencing input was blood. These receptors were collected from a girl between 5 and 17 years old with multiple sclerosis. Each CDR3 is given with its conserved first and last residue. D genes are given only for firm matches. A row's size may be missing; if present it is once, few, many or a size class.

size: -
V: TRBV27
J: TRBJ2-7
D: -
DNA: TGTGCCAGCAGGACCCCTCTCGAGCAGTACTTC
CDR3: CASRTPLEQYF

size: few
V: TRBV7-9
J: TRBJ1-2
D: TRBD1
DNA: TGTGCCAGCAGCCGGGACAGGGGAAGGGGCCCCTATGGCTACACCTTC
CDR3: CASSRDRGRGPYGYTF

size: once
V: TRBV6-5
J: TRBJ2-1
D: -
DNA: TGTGCCAGCAGTTCCACGACTAGTCGGGACTACAATGAGCAGTTCTTC
CDR3: CASSSTTSRDYNEQFF

size: -
V: TRBV2
J: TRBJ2-3
D: -
DNA: TGTGCCAGCGCGGACTGGAGGGGGGATACGCAGTATTTT
CDR3: CASADWRGDTQYF

size: -
V: TRBV7-9
J: TRBJ2-3
D: -
DNA: TGTGCCAGCCGTGCGAGGGCGGGACCCACAGATACGCAGTATTTT
CDR3: CASRARAGPTDTQYF

size: -
V: TRBV3-1
J: TRBJ1-6
D: -
DNA: TGTGCCAGCAGCCAAGGGGGTCCGCCATCTAATTCACCCCTCCACTTT
CDR3: CASSQGGPPSNSPLHF

size: many
V: TRBV15
J: TRBJ2-1
D: TRBD2
DNA: TGTGCCACCAGCAGGGGACTAGCCGATGAGCAGTTCTTC
CDR3: CATSRGLADEQFF

size: many
V: TRBV13
J: TRBJ2-5
D: -
DNA: TGTGCCAGCAGCTTAGGCAGCATCCAAGAGACCCAGTACTTC
CDR3: CASSLGSIQETQYF

size: -
V: TRBV4-1
J: TRBJ2-7
D: -
DNA: TGCGCCAGCAGCCCCCGAAGTAGCGCGTACGAGCAGTACTTC
CDR3: CASSPRSSAYEQYF

size: -
V: TRBV2
J: TRBJ2-7
D: TRBD2
DNA: TGTGCCAGCAGTGCTAGCGGGACGGGCTACGAGCAGTACTTC
CDR3: CASSASGTGYEQYF

size: many
V: TRBV3-1
J: TRBJ2-3
D: -
DNA: TGTGCCAGCAGCCTAATTAGCACAGATACGCAGTATTTT
CDR3: CASSLISTDTQYF

size: many
V: TRBV4-1
J: TRBJ2-7
D: TRBD1
DNA: TGCGCCAGCAGCCCCAGGGACAGGGGGATATACGAGCAGTACTTC
CDR3: CASSPRDRGIYEQYF

size: -
V: TRBV18
J: TRBJ2-5
D: -
DNA: TGTGCCAGCTCCCCCGGGACACATGGGTCGGAGACCCAGTACTTC
CDR3: CASSPGTHGSETQYF

size: -
V: TRBV6-1
J: TRBJ2-5
D: -
DNA: TGTGCCAGCAGTGAAATGGGTCCATCCGGGGAGACCCAGTACTTC
CDR3: CASSEMGPSGETQYF

size: few
V: TRBV2
J: TRBJ2-7
D: TRBD2
DNA: TGTGCCAGCAGGTCCTCAGGACTAGCCTACGAGCAGTACTTC
CDR3: CASRSSGLAYEQYF

size: -
V: TRBV3-1
J: TRBJ2-7
D: TRBD2
DNA: TGTGCCAGCAGCCTAGAAACCAGGACTAGCGGGGTCTACGAGCAGTACTTC
CDR3: CASSLETRTSGVYEQYF

size: -
V: TRBV6-5
J: TRBJ1-1
D: -
DNA: TGTGCCAGCAGTTGGTCTGGGGTCGGGACTGAAGCTTTCTTT
CDR3: CASSWSGVGTEAFF

size: few
V: TRBV5-1
J: TRBJ1-2
D: -
DNA: TGCGCCAGCAGCCCCGGGAGTATTGGGGGAAGAAGTGGCTACACCTTC
CDR3: CASSPGSIGGRSGYTF

size: -
V: TRBV7-3
J: TRBJ2-7
D: -
DNA: TGTGCCAGCAGCTTAGTTGGGACGGAGGCCTACGAGCAGTACTTC
CDR3: CASSLVGTEAYEQYF

size: few
V: TRBV15
J: TRBJ2-7
D: -
DNA: TGTGCCACCTCTGACTGGGGTCAGGGTGAGCAGTACTTC
CDR3: CATSDWGQGEQYF

size: -
V: TRBV20-1
J: TRBJ2-5
D: -
DNA: TGCAGTGCTTGGGACTCGAGGGCAGGGGAGACCCAGTACTTC
CDR3: CSAWDSRAGETQYF

size: -
V: TRBV5-1
J: TRBJ2-1
D: -
DNA: TGCGCCAGCAGCCCCACGACCGGGAATGAGCAGTTCTTC
CDR3: CASSPTTGNEQFF

size: -
V: TRBV7-9
J: TRBJ1-4
D: -
DNA: TGTGCCAGCAGCCGTGACGGGGGGGGCCCTGAAAAACTGTTTTTT
CDR3: CASSRDGGGPEKLFF

size: once
V: TRBV6-4
J: TRBJ2-3
D: -
DNA: TGTGCCAGCAGTGAGGCAGGGGCCACAGATACGCAGTATTTT
CDR3: CASSEAGATDTQYF

size: -
V: TRBV29-1
J: TRBJ1-4
D: -
DNA: TGCAGCGTCCGAGCCCCTACAGGGATGCGGGAAAAACTGTTTTTT
CDR3: CSVRAPTGMREKLFF

size: -
V: TRBV12-3/TRBV12-4
J: TRBJ2-7
D: TRBD1
DNA: TGTGCCAGCAGCCCGATCGGGACAGCACTCTATCACGAGCAGTACTTC
CDR3: CASSPIGTALYHEQYF

size: -
V: TRBV7-2
J: TRBJ2-3
D: TRBD2
DNA: TGTGCCTCACAAAGGAGGGGAGGGGGCACAGATACGCAGTATTTT
CDR3: CASQRRGGGTDTQYF

size: -
V: TRBV3-1
J: TRBJ2-1
D: TRBD2
DNA: TGTGCCAGCAGCTTCTCCGGGACTAGCGGGAGACCCTACAATGAGCAGTTCTTC
CDR3: CASSFSGTSGRPYNEQFF

size: -
V: TRBV12-3/TRBV12-4
J: TRBJ2-7
D: -
DNA: TGTGCCAGCAGTTTTCGTCCGGCCTACGAGCAGCACTTC
CDR3: CASSFRPAYEQHF

size: -
V: TRBV3-1
J: TRBJ2-7
D: TRBD1
DNA: TGTGCCAGCAGCCCCCGGGACAGGGCATTCCACGAGCAGTACTTC
CDR3: CASSPRDRAFHEQYF

size: -
V: TRBV20-1
J: TRBJ2-7
D: -
DNA: TGCAGTGCTACGGTGGGGGGTACCTACGAGCAGTACTTC
CDR3: CSATVGGTYEQYF

size: few
V: TRBV11-1
J: TRBJ2-7
D: TRBD2
DNA: TGTGCCAGCAGCCCGGGACTAGCGGGAGACTACTACGAGCAGTACTTC
CDR3: CASSPGLAGDYYEQYF

size: -
V: TRBV20-1
J: TRBJ1-1
D: TRBD1
DNA: TGCAGTGCTAGATCAGGGGGGACGAACACTGAAGCTTTCTTT
CDR3: CSARSGGTNTEAFF

size: -
V: TRBV5-6
J: TRBJ2-5
D: -
DNA: TGTGCCAGCAGCTTGCAGTATTCAGGGGCCCAGTACTTC
CDR3: CASSLQYSGAQYF

size: -
V: TRBV12-3/TRBV12-4
J: TRBJ1-2
D: TRBD1
DNA: TGTGCCAGCAGCCCTGGGACAGGGCCCGGTGGCTACACCTTC
CDR3: CASSPGTGPGGYTF

size: -
V: TRBV12-3/TRBV12-4
J: TRBJ2-3
D: TRBD2
DNA: TGTGCCAGCAGTTTAAGGTCTAGCGGGCAATTAGATACGCAGTATTTT
CDR3: CASSLRSSGQLDTQYF

size: few
V: TRBV5-1
J: TRBJ2-3
D: -
DNA: TGCGCCAGCAGCTTGGTAGCGCCTAGCACAGATACGCAGTATTTT
CDR3: CASSLVAPSTDTQYF

size: -
V: TRBV12-3/TRBV12-4
J: TRBJ1-2
D: -
DNA: TGTGCCAGCAGCGACAGCGGGGGAAGAGGCTACACCTTC
CDR3: CASSDSGGRGYTF